Listed here is a single T cell receptor (beta chain). The antigen is not known. This sample was taken from a study of persistence of HIV-infected CD4 T cells. Turning to the study itself: Median time on suppressive ART was seven to nine years. Up to about 180 mL blood was drawn at multiple time points; a couple of donors had single-time leukapheresis.

The V gene's germline CDR1 is SGHTA and CDR2 FQGTGA. V was clipped by 1 base and J by 8 bases, with 7 bases between them. The CDR3 is made up of 12 amino acids. Cells were stimulated nonspecifically with anti-CD3/anti-CD28 magnetic beads. Sorting of responding CD4+ T cells relied on upregulated CD40 ligand together with CD69. CD8+ T cells were removed from PBMCs prior to stimulation. The libraries were made with immunoSEQ version 4 in survey mode. Method: immunoSEQ multiplex PCR; TCRdb's copy keeps in-frame clones and lacks some. The sample yields 35,000 to 40,000 clones, roughly 87% seen once. The sample consisted of CD4+ T cells sorted from PBMCs after approximately 19-hour stimulation, taken from a patient who received antiretroviral therapy. J is TRBJ2-3 and V is TRBV7-3; D uncertain. This sequence originates from an adult man with HIV who was CMV-seropositive. The CDR3 DNA is TGTGCCAGCAGCTTAAGTGTCGGTACGCAGTATTTT. Encoded protein: CASSLSVGTQYF.